This record covers a single TCR beta chain. This CDR3 contains 16 residues. V lost 4 bases, J lost 6 bases, and 14 bases stayed unmatched. CDR1 is SGDLS and CDR2 is YYNGEE in the germline V gene. Combining a sample-barcoded 5' primer with a J-beta primer mix, a second PCR ran for roughly 7 to 11 cycles. From the 5' RACE reads, TCRdb called clonotypes with MiXCR, one entry per CDR3 protein. This table holds approximately 850,000 distinct CDR3 sequences, roughly 64% found once. This sample was included in a study of blood T cells in healthy people across ages. The genes are TRBV9 and TRBJ2-7; 9 bases line up with TRBD1. Sequencing input: blood. This clonotype originated in a man aged 25-45 years in good health. The CDR3 here is CASSSRDRVVPSEQYF. The CDR3 coding sequence is TGTGCCAGCAGCTCACGGGACAGGGTGGTTCCCTCCGAGCAGTACTTC. Looking up the rest from reference TRBV9 and TRBJ2-7 gives the full variable domain: DSGVTQTPKHLITATGQRVTLRCSPRSGDLSVYWYQQSLDQGLQFLIQYYNGEERAKGNILERFSAQQFPDLHSELNLSSLELGDSALYFCASSSRDRVVPSEQYFGPGTRLTVT.